What follows are 7 T cell receptor beta chains derived from one specimen sequenced in a study of vaccination and CD4 T cells after COVID-19 (dated by TCRdb to 2022 to 2024). In light of the paper, this sample's treatment or condition label describes: roughly ten-day PBMC culture with coronavirus spike peptide pools or control peptides (ViraFEST assay). These TCRs' antigens remain unknown. Library preparation used PCR. The instrument given in TCRdb is Illumina iSeq 100. DNA from cultured CD4+ T cells was subjected to TCR sequencing with the Oncomine TCR Beta short-read assay at the Johns Hopkins FTIC core. TCRdb reworked the public reads: Q25 trimming with fastp, MiXCR clone assembly, productive beta chains retained. Each entry is one CDR3 protein sequence, shown with its most common DNA and genes. The sample includes some 14,000 distinct CDR3 sequences, with approximately 54% observed a single time. Clones ranked in the top ten supply 15% to 20% of the sample.

The specimen sequenced was CD4+ T cells from blood, cultured in vitro. These receptors were obtained from a human donor who had recovered from COVID-19.

This rearrangement joins TRBV30 to TRBJ2-5; 11 nucleotides line up with TRBD1. V gave up 3 bases and J gave up 4 bases; unmatched junction bases: 7. Germline lookup yields CDR1 GTSNPN and CDR2 SVGIG (reference sequence). The CDR3 covers 15 residues. CDR3 in DNA: TGTGCCTGGAGCTCCGGACAGGGGGCAAGAGAGACCCAGTACTTC. Its protein is CAWSSGQGARETQYF.

This clonotype appeared once. This chain links TRBV7-3 with TRBJ1-5, with D unresolved. The V gene's germline CDR1 is SGHTA and CDR2 FQGTGA. The V and J ends lost 6 bases and 5 bases respectively, with 11 bases between them. This CDR3 has 13 residues. The CDR3 sequence is CASSLGIDQPQHF. CDR3 sequence (DNA): TGTGCCAGCAGTCTCGGAATCGATCAGCCCCAGCATTTT.

The V gene is TRBV15, the J gene TRBJ1-2; D is ambiguous. The V and J ends lost 1 base and 2 bases respectively, with 14 bases between them. Germline assignment: CDR1 LNHNV and CDR2 YYDKDF (reference sequence). The CDR3 contains 16 residues. CDR3 protein: CATSRGSEERNYGYTF. CDR3 sequence (DNA): TGTGCCACCAGCAGAGGTTCCGAGGAGAGGAACTATGGCTACACCTTC.

The rearrangement links TRBV6-1 to TRBJ2-3; TRBD2 matches 9 bases. With V trimmed by 4 bases and J by 2 bases, 4 bases remained unmatched. CDR1 is MNHNS and CDR2 is SASEGT in the germline V gene. The CDR3 contains 15 residues. The CDR3 is CASSARGGLTDTQYF. In DNA form, the CDR3 reads TGTGCCAGCAGTGCGCGGGGGGGACTCACAGATACGCAGTATTTT.

The sample holds a few counts of this clonotype. The CDR3 sequence is CASTGTDKNIQYF. The CDR3 DNA reads TGTGCCAGCACCGGGACAGACAAAAACATTCAGTACTTC. V usage is TRBV6-1 and J usage is TRBJ2-4; 7 nucleotides line up with TRBD1. The germline V gene has CDR1 MNHNS and CDR2 SASEGT. Unmatched junction bases numbered 3, after V lost 7 bases and J lost 3 bases. This CDR3 is 13 amino acids long.

CDR3 sequence: CASSQTGGTYEQYF. CDR3 DNA sequence: TGTGCCAGCTCACAGACAGGGGGCACCTACGAGCAGTACTTC. The V call is TRBV18, the J call TRBJ2-7, with 10 bases matching TRBD1. Germline V gene lookup returns CDR1 KGHSH and CDR2 LQKENI. The V gene end was trimmed by 4 bases and the J gene end by 2 bases; junction bases not matched to a gene: 2. The CDR3 loop spans 14 amino acids. Looking up the rest from reference TRBV18 and TRBJ2-7 gives the full variable domain: NAGVMQNPRHLVRRRGQEARLRCSPMKGHSHVYWYRQLPEEGLKFMVYLQKENIIDESGMPKERFSAEFPKEGPSILRIQQVVRGDSAAYFCASSQTGGTYEQYFGPGTRLTVT.

This chain uses TRBV19 with TRBJ1-5; D might be TRBD1 (5 bases). Germline CDR1 and CDR2: LNHDA and SQIVND (reference sequence). The CDR3 is made up of 13 amino acids. The V and J ends lost 5 bases and 7 bases respectively, with 12 bases between them. DNA of the CDR3: TGTGCCAGTAGTGCAGGGATCCGGCAGCCCCAGCATTTT. The encoded protein is CASSAGIRQPQHF.